This T cell receptor beta chain was sequenced in a study of a mutant IDH1 vaccine in newly diagnosed glioma (dated by TCRdb to the early 2020s). For context, the study as a whole: The approximately 29 treated patients were roughly 62% male and around 40% female, with a mean age of approximately 40 years. Peripheral blood samples were drawn at six visits, namely V03 (baseline), V05, V07, V10, V12 and V13. Prior to enrollment, patients had been given standard therapy consisting of radiotherapy alone, temozolomide alone, or radiochemotherapy with temozolomide, with the combination given to most patients. For exploratory analyses, longitudinal TCRB deep sequencing was carried out in around 26 treated patients wherever samples were available. Overall results and qualifications from the work: Immune responses induced by the vaccine were seen in approximately 92% of patients across multiple MHC alleles. It was noted by the authors that analyses of patient blood samples could not be reproduced owing to sample limitations. Pseudoprogression seemed to be unrelated to changes in the top peripheral T cell clonotypes found by TCRB sequencing. Selection of PBMC samples for TCRB deep sequencing was based on availability.

The label giving this sample's time point can be read as: baseline, week 1 (first vaccination visit). The sample's treatment or condition, from its label and the paper: pre-vaccination baseline after standard-of-care therapy. The donors had newly diagnosed IDH1-mutant astrocytomas of WHO grade 3 or 4 that showed loss of nuclear ATRX. The samples were drawn from NOA16, a multicentre, single-arm, open-label phase I trial in Germany that tested a mutant IDH1 peptide vaccine in humans for the first time. Blood drawn at visit V03 was used as the baseline sample for immunogenicity testing. Genomic DNA for TCRB sequencing was isolated from EDTA blood with the DNeasy Blood and Tissue Kit. Concerning this clone itself: Its cognate antigen has yet to be identified. No much larger clonotype is one base removed from it; base qualities were not supplied.

The library relied on the immunoSEQ multiplex PCR assay. Rearranged TCR beta chain sequences were amplified with the hsTCRB Kit following the manufacturer's protocol. Sequencing of TCRB libraries was carried out on an Illumina MiSeq. The published analysis was carried out like this. The kit vendor's proprietary platform handled demultiplexing, trimming and gene mapping. As stored in TCRdb, this immuneACCESS dataset retains in-frame rearrangements with V and J assigned. A fraction of the clones does not appear; measured against another copy, unresolved V genes explain less than half of the discrepancy, and the remainder lacks a known reason. V and J calls and clone size are as listed in that table; D and trimming were resolved from the DNA. The sample table records about 38,000 clones; roughly 92% of these occur just once. Approximately 20% of the sample goes to the ten largest clones. The TCR sequence derives from a man aged 18 to 30 with glioma. The sample here was PBMCs, taken from a glioma patient treated with radiotherapy, temozolomide or both.

CDR3 region: CASRTGTVINSPLHF. The bases read TGTGCCAGCAGGACCGGGACTGTGATTAATTCACCCCTCCACTTT. The rearrangement combines TRBV6-6 with TRBJ1-6; TRBD1 is possibly the D segment (5 matching bases). V is shortened by 6 bases, J by 6 bases, and the region joining them spans 15 bases. The CDR3 contains 15 residues, cysteine and phenylalanine counted. Only CDR3 DNA remains: 45 bases, in frame from the first base. CDR1 MNHNY and CDR2 SVGAGI were looked up in the germline V gene (reference sequence).